These 30 T cell receptor beta chains came from one sample sequenced in a study of blood T cell repertoires in COVID-19. Some clones are missing from TCRdb's copy, which holds only in-frame ones; the method was immunoSEQ multiplex PCR. The sample contains roughly 150,000 clones, under 80% of which appear only once. Material: peripheral blood. Receptors originate from a man in his 60s with acute or convalescent COVID-19.

The chain carries TRBV12-5 and TRBJ2-3, with D perhaps matching TRBD1 (5 bases). Looked up from germline, CDR1 is LGHNT and CDR2 is FRNRAP. The CDR3 sequence is 17 residues long. Trimming removed 2 bases at V and 0 bases at J, with 15 bases between. CDR3 region: CASGLSTRTFSTDTQYF. In DNA, the CDR3 is TGTGCTAGTGGTTTGTCCACGCGGACATTTAGCACAGATACGCAGTATTTT.

The chain links TRBV19 to TRBJ2-5; possibly TRBD2 for D (5 bases). This CDR3 contains 15 residues. CDR1 is LNHDA and CDR2 is SQIVND in the germline V gene (reference sequence). The V gene lost 3 bases and the J gene lost 0 bases, with 11 bases spanning the gap. The CDR3 reads CASSIISANQETQYF. The CDR3 nucleotides are TGTGCCAGTAGTATTATTAGCGCGAACCAAGAGACCCAGTACTTC.

This chain uses TRBV6-5 with TRBJ1-4, with D unresolved. Trimming shortened V by 10 bases and J by 0 bases, and 9 bases separated the two germline ends. Germline values: CDR1 MNHEY, CDR2 SVGAGI. The CDR3 is 13 residues long. CDR3 in amino acids: CATKESTNEKLFF. The CDR3 DNA reads TGTGCCACTAAGGAGTCAACTAATGAAAAACTGTTTTTT.

V and J are TRBV19 and TRBJ2-1; 7 bases match TRBD1. With V trimmed by 10 bases and J by 4 bases, 7 bases remained unmatched. The CDR3 loop spans 13 amino acids. CDR1 and CDR2 (germline): LNHDA, SQIVND (reference sequence). CDR3: CAIATGLYNEQFF. The CDR3 DNA follows: TGTGCCATCGCGACAGGGTTGTACAATGAGCAGTTCTTC.

This chain uses TRBV5-1 with TRBJ2-2, with D possibly matching TRBD2 (6 bases). There are 16 residues in the CDR3. CDR1 and CDR2 from the germline V gene are SGHRS and YFSETQ. Trimming shortened V by 4 bases and J by 0 bases, and 13 bases separated the two germline ends. The CDR3 bases are TGCGCCAGCAGCAGTAGCGGAGCCGCGAACACCGGGGAGCTGTTTTTT. Amino acids: CASSSSGAANTGELFF.

This sequence joins TRBV5-6 and TRBJ1-2; 7 positions agree with TRBD1. The V and J ends lost 3 bases and 2 bases, in that order; junction bases with no gene match: 7. The CDR3 length is 15 residues. Germline CDR1 and CDR2: SGHDT and YYEEEE. CDR3 sequence reads: CASSYWDRINYGYTF. CDR3 nucleotide sequence: TGTGCCAGCAGCTACTGGGACAGAATAAACTATGGCTACACCTTC. Based on the CDR3 plus reference TRBV5-6 and TRBJ1-2, the full variable domain is DAGVTQSPTHLIKTRGQQVTLRCSPKSGHDTVSWYQQALGQGPQFIFQYYEEEERQRGNFPDRFSGHQFPNYSSELNVNALLLGDSALYLCASSYWDRINYGYTFGSGTRLTVV.

The V call is TRBV28, the J call TRBJ2-7; TRBD2 aligns across 7 bases. Germline V gene lookup returns CDR1 MDHEN and CDR2 SYDVKM. This CDR3 region has 16 residues. The V segment lost 7 bases and the J segment 0 bases; nucleotides outside the gene matches: 12. The CDR3: CASTPGGAGSSYEQYF. The CDR3, as DNA: TGTGCCAGCACCCCTGGGGGAGCGGGGAGCTCCTACGAGCAGTACTTC.

This clone was seen only once. This sequence joins TRBV29-1 and TRBJ2-5; no clear D. The CDR3 has 16 amino acids. The germline V gene encodes CDR1 SQVTM and CDR2 ANQGSEA. V was cut by 2 bases and J by 1 base, with 17 bases left in between. The CDR3 sequence is CSVETATTNPQETQYF. The CDR3 DNA reads as TGCAGCGTTGAAACGGCGACAACGAACCCCCAAGAGACCCAGTACTTC.

This chain links TRBV4-2 with TRBJ1-5; D may be TRBD1 (5 bases). Per the germline V gene, CDR1 is LGHNA and CDR2 is YNFKEQ. The CDR3 has 17 amino acids. Trimming left V 3 bases short and J 0 bases short, with 15 bases between. The CDR3 coding sequence is TGTGCCAGCAGCCATTCTGGGGGGACTTATAGCAATCAGCCCCAGCATTTT. It encodes CASSHSGGTYSNQPQHF.

This clone was observed a handful of times. The J gene is TRBJ2-5, the V gene TRBV5-4, with TRBD1 matching 9 bases. The CDR3 totals 15 residues. The junction had 2 bases not matched to a gene; V was cut back by 1 base and J by 1 base. The germline gives CDR1 SGHNT, CDR2 YYREEE (reference sequence). This chain's CDR3 is CASSLNRGPQETQYF. The DNA of the CDR3 is TGTGCCAGCAGCTTGAACAGGGGGCCCCAAGAGACCCAGTACTTC. Based on the CDR3 plus reference TRBV5-4 and TRBJ2-5, the full variable domain is ETGVTQSPTHLIKTRGQQVTLRCSSQSGHNTVSWYQQALGQGPQFIFQYYREEENGRGNFPPRFSGLQFPNYSSELNVNALELDDSALYLCASSLNRGPQETQYFGPGTRLLVL.

The chain employs TRBV11-2 and TRBJ2-6; 8 positions agree with TRBD1. The V and J ends lost 4 bases and 3 bases, in that order; junction bases with no gene match: 2. The germline CDR1 and CDR2 sequences are SGHAT and FQNNGV. This CDR3 region has 15 residues. CDR3 sequence: CASSWGTGGANVLTF. The CDR3 bases are TGTGCCAGCAGCTGGGGGACAGGTGGGGCCAACGTCCTGACTTTC.

The chain has TRBV3-1 (or the pseudogene TRBV3-2) and TRBJ2-3; TRBD2 matches 13 bases. Germline CDR1 LGHDT, CDR2 YNNKEL (reference sequence). CDR3 size: 15 residues. The V segment lost 4 bases and the J segment 6 bases; nucleotides outside the gene matches: 4. The CDR3 loop is CASSPGLAGADTQYF. CDR3 bases: TGTGCCAGCAGCCCAGGACTAGCGGGAGCCGATACGCAGTATTTT.

The rearrangement uses TRBV19 and TRBJ2-7, with 7 bases aligning to TRBD2. Trimming took 1 base from V and 3 from J; bases not matched to a gene: 15. The germline V gene has CDR1 LNHDA and CDR2 SQIVND (reference sequence). CDR3 length: 18 amino acids. CDR3 loop: CASSIVSPGVTGGYEQYF. The CDR3 DNA reads as TGTGCCAGTAGTATAGTCTCCCCTGGTGTCACGGGGGGCTACGAGCAGTACTTC.

This clone was seen only a few times. The CDR3 nucleotides are TGTGCCAGCAGCTCCTCGGGGCTAGCGGGCACCGGGGAGCTGTTTTTT. Residues: CASSSSGLAGTGELFF. The V call is TRBV14, the J call TRBJ2-2; 8 bases are a match to TRBD2. Germline V gene data show CDR1 as SGHDN and CDR2 as FVKESK. The CDR3 contains 16 residues. V lost 5 bases and J lost 4; bases outside the gene matches: 9.

This chain connects TRBV6-5 to TRBJ2-5; D is unresolved. V lost 2 bases and J 2 bases, leaving 9 bases between the germline ends. This CDR3 has 14 amino acids. Per germline, CDR1 MNHEY and CDR2 SVGAGI. The CDR3, as DNA: TGTGCCAGCAGTTACAGCCTAGGACAAGAGACCCAGTACTTC. This sequence encodes CASSYSLGQETQYF.

The gene calls are TRBV12-2 and TRBJ2-5; the table's TRBD1 call for D was not verified on the DNA. TRBV12-2 is a pseudogene locus. CDR3 length: 16 amino acids. CDR3 DNA: TGTGCAAGTCGCTTAAAAGAACAGTGGTACCAAGAGACCCAGTACTTC. Protein product: CASRLKEQWYQETQYF.

This chain joins TRBV12-3 or TRBV12-4 and TRBJ1-4, with TRBD1 as a possible D gene (6 bases). The length of the CDR3 is 13 residues. Trimming cost V 6 bases and J 7 bases, with 12 bases left between them. CDR3 sequence: CASSRGAGEKLFF. Written as DNA, the CDR3 is TGTGCCAGCAGCCGGGGGGCGGGTGAAAAACTGTTTTTT.

J is TRBJ2-5 and V is TRBV2; 8 bases fit TRBD1. Losses at the gene ends were 5 bases for V and 1 base for J; bases not matched to a gene: 6. Germline values: CDR1 SNHLY, CDR2 FYNNEI. The CDR3 spans 15 residues. The CDR3 sequence is CASSSIGQGQETQYF. CDR3 sequence (DNA): TGTGCCAGCAGTTCGATCGGACAGGGCCAAGAGACCCAGTACTTC. Full variable domain (outside the CDR3, taken from reference TRBV2 and TRBJ2-5): EPEVTQTPSHQVTQMGQEVILRCVPISNHLYFYWYRQILGQKVEFLVSFYNNEISEKSEIFDDQFSVERPDGSNFTLKIRSTKLEDSAMYFCASSSIGQGQETQYFGPGTRLLVL.

The chain uses TRBV28 and TRBJ1-4; 9 bases map to TRBD1. V shed 5 bases and J 7 bases; nucleotides not matched to a gene: 5. The CDR3 has 14 amino acids. From germline, CDR1 is MDHEN and CDR2 SYDVKM. The CDR3 loop reads CASSIRQGGEKLFF. In nucleotides, the CDR3 is TGTGCCAGCAGTATACGACAGGGGGGTGAAAAACTGTTTTTT.

V is TRBV10-3 and J is TRBJ2-7; 9 nucleotides match TRBD1. The ends lost 6 bases at V and 1 base at J; junction bases unmatched: 10. The germline gives CDR1 ENHRY, CDR2 SYGVKD. The CDR3 sequence is 16 residues long. The CDR3 region is CAISGKEGQGSYEQYF. As DNA, the CDR3 is TGTGCCATCAGCGGCAAAGAGGGACAGGGTTCCTACGAGCAGTACTTC.

This chain uses TRBV18 with TRBJ1-6, with no clear D. The CDR3 is 13 residues long. V lost 3 bases to trimming and J lost 7 bases, with 7 bases between them. Per the germline V gene, CDR1 is KGHSH and CDR2 is LQKENI. The CDR3 sequence: CASSPTRNSPLHF. CDR3 coding DNA: TGTGCCAGCTCACCTACCCGGAATTCACCCCTCCACTTT.

V is TRBV12-3 or TRBV12-4 and J is TRBJ1-6; D ambiguous. V lost 8 bases, J lost 7 bases, and 12 bases lay in between. CDR3 length: 13 residues. CDR3: CASSPRENSPLHF. For the CDR3, the DNA is TGTGCCAGCTCCCCCCGAGAGAATTCACCCCTCCACTTT.

The chain has TRBV2 and TRBJ2-7, with TRBD2 matching 12 bases. Per germline, CDR1 SNHLY and CDR2 FYNNEI. Trimming cost V 6 bases and J 0 bases; bases outside gene matches: 12. The CDR3 sequence is 18 residues long. The CDR3 DNA reads as TGTGCCAGCAGCACGCCCGGGACTAGCGGGCCAAGCTCCTACGAGCAGTACTTC. Its protein product is CASSTPGTSGPSSYEQYF.

This clone was recorded once. The chain joins TRBV6-5 to TRBJ1-1; a weak D match, TRBD1 (5 bases). The germline gives CDR1 MNHEY, CDR2 SVGAGI. The CDR3 runs to 16 residues. V lost 0 bases, J lost 4 bases, and 15 bases lay in between. The CDR3: CASSYSAGEKVTEAFF. In nucleotides, the CDR3 is TGTGCCAGCAGTTACTCGGCGGGGGAAAAGGTCACTGAAGCTTTCTTT.

The chain is built from TRBV2 and TRBJ2-3; 9 bases align to TRBD2. Germline CDR1 SNHLY, CDR2 FYNNEI. The trim removed 11 bases at V and 4 bases at J, leaving 7 bases unmatched. The CDR3 loop spans 13 amino acids. The CDR3 nucleotides read TGTGCCTCGCGGCGGGAGGGCGCAGATACGCAGTATTTT. Residues: CASRREGADTQYF. Full variable domain (remainder filled in from reference TRBV2 and TRBJ2-3): EPEVTQTPSHQVTQMGQEVILRCVPISNHLYFYWYRQILGQKVEFLVSFYNNEISEKSEIFDDQFSVERPDGSNFTLKIRSTKLEDSAMYFCASRREGADTQYFGPGTRLTVL.

The chain employs TRBV7-3 and TRBJ2-3; TRBD2 is a possible D gene (5 bases). The CDR3 sequence is 14 residues long. Trimming took off 2 bases at V and 5 bases at J, with 11 bases between the two ends. Germline loops: CDR1 SGHTA, CDR2 FQGTGA. The CDR3 loop is CASSLSGIQDTQYF. The CDR3, as DNA: TGTGCCAGCAGCTTATCCGGGATCCAAGATACGCAGTATTTT.

J is TRBJ2-3 and V is TRBV19; possible D gene TRBD2, 6 bases. The V end was cut by 3 bases, the J end by 1 base, with 8 bases between. Germline CDR1 is LNHDA and CDR2 is SQIVND (reference sequence). This CDR3 has 14 amino acids. CDR3 sequence (DNA): TGTGCCAGTAGTATGGGACTCGGCACAGATACGCAGTATTTT. Amino acid sequence: CASSMGLGTDTQYF. The full variable domain, rest sourced from reference TRBV19 and TRBJ2-3, is DGGITQSPKYLFRKEGQNVTLSCEQNLNHDAMYWYRQDPGQGLRLIYYSQIVNDFQKGDIAEGYSVSREKKESFPLTVTSAQKNPTAFYLCASSMGLGTDTQYFGPGTRLTVL.

The V call is TRBV10-3, the J call TRBJ2-3, with 13 bases that match TRBD2. V gave up 2 bases and J gave up 0 bases; unmatched junction bases: 5. The CDR3 totals 18 residues. Germline loops: CDR1 ENHRY, CDR2 SYGVKD. CDR3 nucleotides: TGTGCCATCAGTGAGATACTAGCGGGAGGGTCTAGCACAGATACGCAGTATTTT. Translation: CAISEILAGGSSTDTQYF.

The chain links TRBV27 to TRBJ2-1; 9 bases are a match to TRBD1. This CDR3 comprises 13 residues. CDR1 is MNHEY, CDR2 SMNVEV, per germline (reference sequence). V trimming: 6 bases; J trimming: 7 bases; junction bases outside the gene matches: 4. CDR3: CASSGQGKNEQFF. In nucleotides, the CDR3 is TGTGCCAGCAGCGGACAGGGGAAGAATGAGCAGTTCTTC.

This clone has just a few counts. The chain carries TRBV19 and TRBJ1-6; TRBD1 might be the D (5 bases). CDR3 size: 15 residues. The germline V and J ends were trimmed by 4 bases and 9 bases, with 16 bases remaining between them. From germline, CDR1 is LNHDA and CDR2 SQIVND (reference sequence). The CDR3 DNA reads as TGTGCCAGTAGTACCCCGACGGACGGGGGTTCACCCCTCCACTTT. Amino acids: CASSTPTDGGSPLHF.